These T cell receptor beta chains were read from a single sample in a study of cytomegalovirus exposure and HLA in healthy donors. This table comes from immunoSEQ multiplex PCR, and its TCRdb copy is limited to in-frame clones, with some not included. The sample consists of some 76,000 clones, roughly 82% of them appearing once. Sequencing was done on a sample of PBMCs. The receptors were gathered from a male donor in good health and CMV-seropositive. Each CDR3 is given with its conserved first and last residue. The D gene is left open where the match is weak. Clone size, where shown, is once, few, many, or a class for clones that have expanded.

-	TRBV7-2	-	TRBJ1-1	CASSPDRRSTEAFF	TGTGCCAGCAGCCCCGACAGAAGGAGCACTGAAGCTTTCTTT
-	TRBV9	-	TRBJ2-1	CASSVGAEVNEQFF	TGTGCCAGCAGCGTAGGGGCCGAAGTCAATGAGCAGTTCTTC
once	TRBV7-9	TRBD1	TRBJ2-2	CASRRLTGQDRRGTGELFF	TGTGCCAGCAGAAGGCTTACCGGACAGGACAGGCGAGGCACCGGGGAGCTGTTTTTT
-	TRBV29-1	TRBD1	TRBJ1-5	CSAKDRDQPQHF	TGCAGCGCCAAAGACAGGGATCAGCCCCAGCATTTT
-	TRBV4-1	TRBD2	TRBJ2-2	CASSRREGGELFF	TGCGCCAGCAGCCGGAGGGAGGGCGGGGAGCTGTTTTTT
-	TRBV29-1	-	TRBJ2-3	CSAEGLPTDTQYF	TGCAGCGCCGAAGGACTACCCACAGATACGCAGTATTTT
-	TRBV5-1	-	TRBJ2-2	CASSLDRAGTGELFF	TGCGCCAGCAGCTTGGACAGGGCGGGTACCGGGGAGCTGTTTTTT
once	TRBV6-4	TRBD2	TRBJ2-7	CARISAGGRENEQYF	TGTGCCAGAATCTCAGCGGGGGGCAGGGAAAACGAGCAGTACTTC
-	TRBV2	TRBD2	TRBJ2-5	CASRGRVGETQYF	TGTGCCAGCAGGGGGAGGGTAGGAGAGACCCAGTACTTC
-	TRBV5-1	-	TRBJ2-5	CASSLMWELYQETQYF	TGCGCCAGCAGCTTGATGTGGGAGCTGTACCAAGAGACCCAGTACTTC
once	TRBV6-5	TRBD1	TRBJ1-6	CASSYSNRGGSPLHF	TGTGCCAGCAGTTACTCGAACAGGGGTGGTTCACCCCTCCACTTT
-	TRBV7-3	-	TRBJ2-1	CASSPGLSNEQFF	TGTGCCAGCAGCCCGGGACTCTCCAATGAGCAGTTCTTC
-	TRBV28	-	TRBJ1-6	CASSLLGPDNSPLHF	TGTGCCAGCAGTTTATTGGGGCCAGATAATTCACCCCTCCACTTT
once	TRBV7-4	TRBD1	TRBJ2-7	CASSLMYRDRAYEQYF	TGTGCCAGCAGCTTAATGTACCGGGACAGGGCCTACGAGCAGTACTTC
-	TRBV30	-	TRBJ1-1	CAWSVLSTEAFF	TGTGCCTGGAGTGTACTGAGCACTGAAGCTTTCTTT
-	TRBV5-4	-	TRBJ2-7	CASNKGGSYEQYF	TGTGCCAGCAACAAAGGGGGCTCCTACGAGCAGTACTTC
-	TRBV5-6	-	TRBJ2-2	CASSPGGGEAGELFF	TGTGCCAGCAGCCCTGGGGGGGGCGAGGCCGGGGAGCTGTTTTTT
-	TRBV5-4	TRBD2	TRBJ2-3	CASSLGLAVLGDTQYF	TGTGCCAGCAGCTTGGGGCTAGCGGTCTTAGGAGATACGCAGTATTTT
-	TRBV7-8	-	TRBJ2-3	CASSSPGSTDTQYF	TGTGCCAGCAGCTCACCAGGGAGCACAGATACGCAGTATTTT
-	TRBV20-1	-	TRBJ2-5	CSAAGETQYF	TGCAGTGCTGCCGGGGAGACCCAGTACTTC
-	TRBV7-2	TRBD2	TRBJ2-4	CASSSSGGVDQYF	TGTGCCAGCAGCTCTAGCGGGGGGGTAGATCAGTACTTC
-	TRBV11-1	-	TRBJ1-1	CASSYDRNTEAFF	TGTGCCAGCAGCTATGACAGGAACACTGAAGCTTTCTTT
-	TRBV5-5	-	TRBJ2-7	CASSLRWGLNYEQYF	TGTGCCAGCAGCTTGCGGTGGGGACTGAACTACGAGCAGTACTTC
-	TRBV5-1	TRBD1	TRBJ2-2	CASGIRQGNTGELFF	TGCGCCAGCGGGATCAGACAGGGGAACACCGGGGAGCTGTTTTTT
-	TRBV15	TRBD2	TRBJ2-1	CATSRDKASGRVRSYNEQFF	TGTGCCACCAGCAGAGATAAGGCTAGCGGGAGGGTAAGGTCCTACAATGAGCAGTTCTTC
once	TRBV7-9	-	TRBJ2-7	CASSPAEAGSYEQYF	TGTGCCAGCAGCCCCGCTGAAGCTGGGAGTTACGAGCAGTACTTC
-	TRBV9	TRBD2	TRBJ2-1	CASSVAQGGGQFF	TGTGCCAGCAGCGTAGCCCAGGGCGGGGGGCAGTTCTTC
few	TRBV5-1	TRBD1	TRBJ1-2	CASGDRAGYTF	TGCGCCAGCGGAGACAGGGCGGGCTACACCTTC
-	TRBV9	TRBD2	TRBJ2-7	CASSVDGGLSEQYF	TGTGCCAGCAGCGTAGACGGGGGGTTGAGCGAGCAGTACTTC
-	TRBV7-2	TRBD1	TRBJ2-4	CASSSPGQGAGGAGNIQYF	TGTGCCAGCAGCTCCCCGGGACAGGGGGCGGGAGGTGCGGGAAACATTCAGTACTTC
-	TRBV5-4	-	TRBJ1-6	CASSRGAGNYNSPLHF	TGTGCCAGCAGCCGGGGGGCGGGAAATTATAATTCACCCCTCCACTTT
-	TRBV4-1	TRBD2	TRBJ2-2	CASSQEGSGMSAGELFF	TGCGCCAGCAGCCAAGAGGGGAGCGGGATGTCGGCCGGGGAGCTGTTTTTT
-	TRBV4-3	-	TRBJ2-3	CASSPRESRTDTQYF	TGCGCCAGCAGCCCGAGGGAGTCTAGGACAGATACGCAGTATTTT
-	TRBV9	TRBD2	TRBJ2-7	CASSHPSSGRGAGEQYF	TGTGCCAGCAGCCACCCCTCTAGCGGGAGGGGGGCCGGCGAGCAGTACTTC
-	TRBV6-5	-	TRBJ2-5	CASSYFGHTETQYF	TGTGCCAGCAGTTACTTTGGGCACACAGAGACCCAGTACTTC
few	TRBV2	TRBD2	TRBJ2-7	CASSETRTSVDEQYF	TGTGCCAGCAGTGAAACCCGGACTAGCGTGGACGAGCAGTACTTC
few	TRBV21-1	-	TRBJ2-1	CASSKVQVGYNEQFF	TGTGCCAGCAGCAAAGTCCAGGTTGGCTACAATGAGCAGTTCTTC
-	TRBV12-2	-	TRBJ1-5	CASRLTHPGDSNQPQHF	TGTGCAAGTCGCTTAACCCATCCCGGGGATAGCAATCAGCCCCAGCATTTT
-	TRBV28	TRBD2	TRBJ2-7	CASSPRTSGGTYEQYF	TGTGCCAGCAGTCCCCGTACTAGCGGGGGTACCTACGAGCAGTACTTC
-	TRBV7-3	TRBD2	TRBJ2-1	CASSSLAGGGKQFF	TGTGCCAGCAGCTCCCTAGCGGGAGGTGGAAAGCAGTTCTTC
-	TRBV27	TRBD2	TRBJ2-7	CASSFSGRAYEQYF	TGTGCCAGCAGTTTTAGCGGGAGGGCCTACGAGCAGTACTTC
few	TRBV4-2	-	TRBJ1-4	CASSQARGATNEKLFF	TGTGCCAGCAGCCAAGCCCGGGGAGCAACTAATGAAAAACTGTTTTTT
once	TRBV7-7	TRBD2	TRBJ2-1	CASSLISGSPYNEQFF	TGTGCCAGCAGCCTCATTAGCGGGAGTCCCTACAATGAGCAGTTCTTC
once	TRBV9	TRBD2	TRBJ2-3	CASSAGTSGRAKDTQYF	TGTGCCAGCAGCGCCGGGACTAGCGGGAGGGCCAAAGATACGCAGTATTTT
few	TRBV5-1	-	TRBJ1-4	CASSSGQQNEKLFF	TGCGCCAGCAGCTCAGGACAGCAAAATGAAAAACTGTTTTTT
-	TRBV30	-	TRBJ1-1	CAWSVSENTEAFF	TGTGCCTGGAGTGTCTCAGAGAACACTGAAGCTTTCTTT
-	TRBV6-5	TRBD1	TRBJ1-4	CASSRTGVNNEKLFF	TGTGCCAGCAGCCGGACAGGGGTTAATAATGAAAAACTGTTTTTT
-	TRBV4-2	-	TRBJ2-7	CASSQEGPEGGAKEQYF	TGTGCCAGCAGCCAAGAGGGGCCGGAGGGGGGGGCCAAGGAGCAGTACTTC
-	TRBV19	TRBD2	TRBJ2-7	CASSIQAGGRYEQYF	TGTGCCAGTAGTATACAAGCGGGAGGGCGATACGAGCAGTACTTC
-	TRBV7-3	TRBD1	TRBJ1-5	CASSLRSGTGGAAGVNQPQHF	TGCGCCAGCAGCTTAAGATCCGGGACAGGGGGCGCCGCCGGGGTGAATCAGCCCCAGCATTTT
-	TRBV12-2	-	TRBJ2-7	CASRLGRSGGRAWVWYEQYF	TGTGCAAGTCGCTTGGGTCGGTCAGGAGGAAGGGCCTGGGTATGGTACGAGCAGTACTTC
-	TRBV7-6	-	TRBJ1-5	CASSLDRGSNQPQHF	TGTGCCAGCAGCTTGGACAGAGGGAGCAATCAGCCCCAGCATTTT
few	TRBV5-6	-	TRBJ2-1	CASSKPDLLGNEQFF	TGTGCCAGCAGCAAACCGGACTTATTAGGGAATGAGCAGTTCTTC
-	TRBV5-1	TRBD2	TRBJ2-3	CASSGTSGPSTTDTQYF	TGCGCCAGCAGCGGGACTAGCGGGCCCTCTACCACAGATACGCAGTATTTT
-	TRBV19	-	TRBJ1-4	CASTQRSDSLNEKLFF	TGTGCCAGTACTCAACGGTCGGACAGCCTTAATGAAAAACTGTTTTTT
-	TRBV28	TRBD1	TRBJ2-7	CASSHPGTGGGEQYF	TGTGCCAGCAGCCATCCCGGGACAGGGGGAGGGGAGCAGTACTTC
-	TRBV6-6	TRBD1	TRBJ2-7	CASGYRGPAYEQYF	TGTGCCAGCGGGTACAGGGGGCCGGCCTACGAGCAGTACTTC
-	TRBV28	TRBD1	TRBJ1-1	CASRGTGGVRAFF	TGTGCCAGCAGGGGGACAGGGGGCGTTCGGGCTTTCTTT
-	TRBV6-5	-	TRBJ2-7	CASTSGSSYEQYF	TGTGCCAGCACCTCGGGGTCGAGCTACGAGCAGTACTTC
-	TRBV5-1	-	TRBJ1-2	CASSQGQEFYGYTF	TGCGCCAGCAGCCAGGGACAAGAGTTCTATGGCTACACCTTC